This T cell receptor (beta chain) was sequenced in a study of early T cells in non-severe SARS-CoV-2 infection (dated by TCRdb to the early 2020s). Looking at the study overall: TCR sequencing used bulk RNA from unsorted whole blood, so alpha and beta chains could not be paired. General findings and caveats noted by the study authors: VDJdb matching was skewed toward anti-spike CD8 responses, so virus-specific expansions were likely underestimated and private and CD4 specificities were missed.

The receptor library was made with 5' RACE. Sequencing used a NextSeq 500. In the TCR library protocol, unique molecular identifiers were attached to individual cDNA molecules to correct for PCR bias and sequencing error. Both TCR alpha and beta chains were sequenced, and tight co-correlation was observed between alpha and beta sequence abundances in each sample. Under the source paper's analysis protocol: Decombinator V4 was used to annotate TCR sequences for V gene, J gene and CDR3. TCRs were defined as expanded if a significant change between any two time points was detected under a Poisson model with p below 0.0001. TCR abundances were normalised to the total number of TCRs sequenced per sample and expressed as counts per million. MAIT TCRs were defined by TRAV1-2 paired with TRAJ12, TRAJ20 or TRAJ33, and iNKT TCRs by TRAV10 paired with TRAJ18. A search of VDJdb, accessed on 1 November 2021, was run for TCRs annotated to CMV, EBV and SARS-CoV-2, with TCRs annotated for multiple antigens excluded. TCRdb trimmed public reads at Q25 via fastp, called clones via MiXCR and kept in-frame beta chains. Rows matching on CDR3 protein sequence are summarized as one entry with the most common DNA and genes. None of the V and J calls come from the authors' own analysis; TCRdb made them. The sample yields approximately 70,000 distinct CDR3 sequences; 13% were counted once. Approximately 5.2% of the sample belongs to the ten largest clones.

This was a case-control study nested in a cohort of healthcare workers in London, UK, who had nasopharyngeal swab PCR tests and blood samples taken every week. Between 23 and 31 March 2020, the week of the UK lockdown, healthcare workers were enrolled and then followed up weekly for as long as 16 weeks. This clonotype was seen a handful of times. Its antigen target is currently unknown. Per-base qualities were not stored, and no clone one base away is much larger. The CDR3 starts with the cysteine, ends with the phenylalanine, and has 13 residues. Just the 39-base CDR3 DNA is kept, in frame starting at base 1. CDR1 and CDR2, looked up from the germline V gene, are SGHTA and FQGTGA. V sheds 5 bases and J sheds 9 bases, leaving 14 bases between their ends.

The sequence is built from TRBV7-3 and TRBJ2-1; there is no confident call for the D gene. The source is an adult who was a healthcare worker with PCR-confirmed SARS-CoV-2 infection or an uninfected control (not recorded which). Sequencing input: whole blood. Here is the DNA: TGTGCCAGCAGCCCCAGCCCCGGCGTTGAGCAGTTCTTC. Its amino acids are CASSPSPGVEQFF.